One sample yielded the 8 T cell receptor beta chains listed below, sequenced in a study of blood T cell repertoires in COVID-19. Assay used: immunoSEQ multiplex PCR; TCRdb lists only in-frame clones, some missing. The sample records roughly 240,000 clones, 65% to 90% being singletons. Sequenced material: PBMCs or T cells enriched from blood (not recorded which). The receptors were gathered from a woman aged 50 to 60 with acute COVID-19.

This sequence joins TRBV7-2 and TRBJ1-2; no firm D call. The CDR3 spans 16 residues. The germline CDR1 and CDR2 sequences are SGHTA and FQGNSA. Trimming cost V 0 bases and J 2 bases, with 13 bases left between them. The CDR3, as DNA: TGTGCCAGCAGCTTAGCGCTCATAAGCGTGAACTATGGCTACACCTTC. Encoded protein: CASSLALISVNYGYTF.

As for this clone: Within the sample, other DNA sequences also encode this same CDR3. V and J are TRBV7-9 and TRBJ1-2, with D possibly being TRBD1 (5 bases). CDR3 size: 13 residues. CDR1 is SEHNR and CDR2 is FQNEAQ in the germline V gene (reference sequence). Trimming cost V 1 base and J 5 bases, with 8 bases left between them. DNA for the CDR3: TGTGCCAGCAGCTTAGGGGCAGGGTATGGCTACACCTTC. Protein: CASSLGAGYGYTF.

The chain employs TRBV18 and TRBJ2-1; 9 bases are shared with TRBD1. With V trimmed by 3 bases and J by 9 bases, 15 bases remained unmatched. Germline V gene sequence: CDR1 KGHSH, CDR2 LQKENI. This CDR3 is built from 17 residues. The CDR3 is CASSPYIQGASLGEQFF. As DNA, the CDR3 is TGTGCCAGCTCACCCTATATACAGGGGGCTTCCTTAGGTGAGCAGTTCTTC.

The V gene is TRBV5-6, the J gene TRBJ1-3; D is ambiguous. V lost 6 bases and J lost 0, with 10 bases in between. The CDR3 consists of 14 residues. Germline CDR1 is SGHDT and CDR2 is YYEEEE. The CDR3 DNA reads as TGTGCCAGCACCCTACGGGACTCTGGAAACACCATATATTTT. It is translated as CASTLRDSGNTIYF.

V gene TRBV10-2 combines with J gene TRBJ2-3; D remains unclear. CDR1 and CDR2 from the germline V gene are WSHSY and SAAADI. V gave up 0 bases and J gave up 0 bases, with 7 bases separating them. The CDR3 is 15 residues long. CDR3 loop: CASSESAASTDTQYF. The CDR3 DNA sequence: TGCGCCAGCAGTGAGTCGGCGGCTAGCACAGATACGCAGTATTTT.

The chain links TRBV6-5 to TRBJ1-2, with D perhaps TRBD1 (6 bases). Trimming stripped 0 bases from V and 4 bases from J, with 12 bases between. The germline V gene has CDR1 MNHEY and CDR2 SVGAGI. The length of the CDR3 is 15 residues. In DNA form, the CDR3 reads TGTGCCAGCAGTTACTCGAGGGGGACACCCTATGGCTACACCTTC. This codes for CASSYSRGTPYGYTF.

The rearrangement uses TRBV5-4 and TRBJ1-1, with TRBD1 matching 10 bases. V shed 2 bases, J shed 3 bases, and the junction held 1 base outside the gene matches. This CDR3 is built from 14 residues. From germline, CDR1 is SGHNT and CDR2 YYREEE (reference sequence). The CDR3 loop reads CASSFGQGDTEAFF. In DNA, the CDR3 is TGTGCCAGCAGCTTTGGACAGGGGGACACTGAAGCTTTCTTT. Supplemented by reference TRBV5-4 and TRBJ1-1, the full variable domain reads ETGVTQSPTHLIKTRGQQVTLRCSSQSGHNTVSWYQQALGQGPQFIFQYYREEENGRGNFPPRFSGLQFPNYSSELNVNALELDDSALYLCASSFGQGDTEAFFGQGTRLTVV.

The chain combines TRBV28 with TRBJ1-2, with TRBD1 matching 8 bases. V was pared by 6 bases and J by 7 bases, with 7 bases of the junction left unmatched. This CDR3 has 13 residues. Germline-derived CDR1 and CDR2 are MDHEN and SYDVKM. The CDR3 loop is CASRAGGGSGYTF. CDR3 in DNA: TGTGCCAGCAGGGCAGGGGGCGGGAGTGGCTACACCTTC.